Shown below are 24 T cell receptor beta chains from a single sample sequenced in a study (TCRdb year 2016). Library preparation employed RT-PCR. The sample was run on an Illumina MiSeq. The public reads were reanalyzed by TCRdb: fastp trimming at Q25, MiXCR alignment, in-frame beta chains only. Identical CDR3 proteins give one entry, which carries the most common genes and DNA. This sample holds fewer than 800,000 distinct CDR3 sequences; 14% were observed only once. 3.6% of the sample belongs to the ten largest clones. Sequenced sample: memory CD4+ T cells from blood. These receptors were obtained from a female donor in good health, serving as a healthy control.

With regard to this clonotype: A much more abundant neighbour one base away suggests this may be a read error. The chain carries TRBV7-9 and TRBJ1-4; TRBD1 aligns across 11 bases. This CDR3 is built from 16 residues. J gave up 10 bases and V 4 bases, and 11 bases lay outside the gene matches. CDR1 is SEHNR and CDR2 is FQNEAQ in the germline V gene (reference sequence). The CDR3 bases are TGTGCCAGCAGCTCCGCTCCGGGACAGGGGGATGGAAAACTGTTTTTT. This gives the protein CASSSAPGQGDGKLFF.

This clonotype was detected ten times or more. Relative to the germline gene, one junction end is altered; a read error may explain this. The chain links TRBV5-1 to TRBJ1-1; D call uncertain. Germline CDR1 SGHRS, CDR2 YFSETQ. The CDR3 is 14 amino acids. CDR3 loop: CASSFDARNAEAFF. CDR3 DNA: TGCGCCAGCAGCTTCGATGCCAGGAACGCTGAAGCTTTCTTT. The full variable domain, in which reference TRBV5-1 and TRBJ1-1 provide the parts outside the CDR3, is KAGVTQTPRYLIKTRGQQVTLSCSPISGHRSVSWYQQTPGQGLQFLFEYFSETQRNKGNFPGRFSGRQFSNSRSEMNVSTLELGDSALYLCASSFDARNAEAFFGQGTRLTVV.

The chain is built from TRBV7-2 and TRBJ1-5; D is unresolved. The CDR3 length is 12 residues. The V gene lost 5 bases and the J gene lost 7 bases, with 9 bases spanning the gap. Germline CDR1 is SGHTA and CDR2 is FQGNSA. CDR3 protein: CASSPAGQPQHF. In nucleotides, the CDR3 is TGTGCCAGCAGCCCGGCGGGGCAGCCCCAGCATTTT. Supplemented by reference TRBV7-2 and TRBJ1-5, the full variable domain reads GAGVSQSPSNKVTEKGKDVELRCDPISGHTALYWYRQSLGQGLEFLIYFQGNSAPDKSGLPSDRFSAERTGGSVSTLTIQRTQQEDSAVYLCASSPAGQPQHFGDGTRLSIL.

This clonotype was observed many times. The chain uses TRBV6-6 and TRBJ1-5; D is uncertain. CDR1 and CDR2 (germline): MNHNY, SVGAGI (reference sequence). The CDR3 runs to 12 residues. The germline V and J ends were trimmed by 4 bases and 8 bases, with 9 bases remaining between them. CDR3 residues: CASSSLVEPQHF. In DNA, the CDR3 is TGTGCCAGCAGTTCCCTCGTTGAGCCCCAGCATTTT.

This chain uses TRBV20-1 with TRBJ2-7; 11 positions agree with TRBD2. V shed 0 bases and J 2 bases; nucleotides not matched to a gene: 12. CDR3 size: 18 residues. Germline loops: CDR1 DFQATT, CDR2 SNEGSKA (reference sequence). CDR3 in DNA: TGCAGTGCTAGAGATTTCACTAGCGGGAGAGGGGGAACCTACGAGCAGTACTTC. This codes for CSARDFTSGRGGTYEQYF.

This clonotype has a count of ten or more. The rearrangement joins TRBV11-1 to TRBJ2-1; 7 bases align to TRBD1. CDR3 length equals 15 residues. V lost 5 bases to trimming and J lost 2 bases; unmatched junction nucleotides: 6. The germline V gene encodes CDR1 SGHAT and CDR2 FQDESV (reference sequence). The CDR3 nucleotides are TGTGCCAGCAGCCGCCGGGACAGTGCCTACAATGAGCAGTTCTTC. Protein sequence: CASSRRDSAYNEQFF.

The chain recombines TRBV20-1 with TRBJ1-4; possibly TRBD1 for D (6 bases). The V and J ends lost 3 bases and 4 bases respectively, with 12 bases between them. Germline V CDR1 and CDR2: DFQATT, SNEGSKA (reference sequence). The CDR3 sequence is 14 residues long. The CDR3 protein is CSARSGQLNEKLFF. CDR3 nucleotides: TGCAGTGCTAGGTCCGGACAGCTTAATGAAAAACTGTTTTTT.

This clonotype was found a few times. The chain uses TRBV9 and TRBJ1-3, with a weak D call TRBD1 (6 bases). In germline, CDR1 is SGDLS, CDR2 YYNGEE. Trimming stripped 0 bases from V and 7 bases from J, with 14 bases between. The CDR3 sequence is 15 residues long. The DNA of the CDR3 is TGTGCCAGCAGCGTAGCAGGGGACAACGGGAACACCATATATTTT. This codes for CASSVAGDNGNTIYF.

The J gene is TRBJ2-1, the V gene TRBV20-1; D tentatively fits TRBD1 or TRBD2 (5 bases each). The V end was cut by 6 bases, the J end by 5 bases, with 14 bases between. CDR1 DFQATT and CDR2 SNEGSKA come from the germline V gene (reference sequence). The CDR3 extends over 13 amino acids. The CDR3 reads CSASRLGDNEQFF. CDR3 sequence (DNA): TGCAGTGCCTCGAGGTTGGGGGACAATGAGCAGTTCTTC.

This clonotype was seen a handful of times. The J gene is TRBJ1-1, the V gene TRBV10-3; D is perhaps TRBD1 (5 bases). Germline loops: CDR1 ENHRY, CDR2 SYGVKD. V lost 4 bases to trimming and J lost 1 base, with 10 bases between them. The CDR3 loop spans 14 amino acids. The CDR3 loop reads CAISAGTANTEAFF. CDR3 coding DNA: TGTGCCATCAGTGCGGGGACGGCGAACACTGAAGCTTTCTTT.

This clonotype was counted ten times or more. V and J are TRBV20-1 and TRBJ2-3; D may be TRBD2 (6 bases). Germline-derived CDR1 and CDR2 are DFQATT and SNEGSKA (reference sequence). The CDR3 has 15 amino acids. V gave up 5 bases and J gave up 3 bases, with 18 bases separating them. CDR3 amino acids: CSAGSQGRETDTQYF. For the CDR3, the DNA is TGCAGTGCTGGATCCCAAGGGCGGGAAACAGATACGCAGTATTTT.

In its sample, this clonotype was seen a few times. The genes are TRBV20-1 and TRBJ1-2, with 10 bases identical to TRBD1. The CDR3 length is 13 residues. With V trimmed by 6 bases and J by 9 bases, 10 bases remained unmatched. The V gene's germline CDR1 is DFQATT and CDR2 SNEGSKA (reference sequence). The CDR3 loop reads CSAYSPGQGRYTF. DNA for the CDR3: TGCAGTGCATACTCCCCGGGACAGGGGCGCTACACCTTC.

This clonotype was detected only a few times. The CDR3 is CASSTPTGELFF. The CDR3 region has the DNA TGTGCCAGCAGTACTCCCACCGGGGAGCTGTTTTTT. The chain couples TRBV28 to TRBJ2-2; D ambiguous. V shed 5 bases and J shed 4 bases, with 5 bases lying between them. The CDR3 runs to 12 residues. CDR1 is MDHEN, CDR2 SYDVKM, per germline.

The sample holds many counts of this clonotype. The chain combines TRBV9 with TRBJ2-7; 10 positions match TRBD2. The CDR3 runs 13 residues. The V and J ends lost 1 base and 5 bases, in that order; junction bases with no gene match: 0. CDR1 is SGDLS and CDR2 is YYNGEE in the germline V gene. CDR3 nucleotides: TGTGCCAGCAGCGTAACTAGCGGGAACGAGCAGTACTTC. As protein: CASSVTSGNEQYF.

This clonotype turned up a few times. The chain uses TRBV5-1 and TRBJ1-1, with TRBD1 matching over 7 bases. The CDR3 totals 14 residues. V dropped 3 bases and J dropped 4; count of bases not matched to a gene: 6. The germline V gene encodes CDR1 SGHRS and CDR2 YFSETQ. CDR3: CASSSRGPITEAFF. The CDR3 DNA follows: TGCGCCAGCAGCTCAAGGGGGCCTATCACTGAAGCTTTCTTT.

This clonotype turned up a few times. The chain is built from TRBV6-6 and TRBJ2-5; possibly TRBD1 for D (6 bases). V was clipped by 6 bases and J by 1 base, with 21 bases between them. Germline assignment: CDR1 MNHNY and CDR2 SVGAGI (reference sequence). The CDR3 loop spans 17 amino acids. CDR3 sequence (DNA): TGTGCCAGCAGACGAGTTTCAGGGGCCCTCTTCCAAGAGACCCAGTACTTC. Translated, it gives CASRRVSGALFQETQYF.

This sequence joins TRBV7-2 and TRBJ1-1; 9 nucleotides align to TRBD1. V shed 4 bases and J 5 bases; nucleotides not matched to a gene: 8. Germline V CDR1 and CDR2: SGHTA, FQGNSA. This CDR3 contains 15 residues. CDR3 region: CASSWDRVLRTEAFF. CDR3 coding DNA: TGTGCCAGCAGCTGGGACAGGGTGCTTCGGACTGAAGCTTTCTTT.

This clonotype has only a few counts. The CDR3 spells CSARDPQGDQPQHF. CDR3 coding DNA: TGCAGTGCTAGAGATCCCCAGGGCGACCAGCCCCAGCATTTT. The chain is built from TRBV20-1 and TRBJ1-5; TRBD1 might be the D (5 bases). This CDR3 contains 14 residues. The germline V and J ends were trimmed by 0 bases and 7 bases, with 13 bases remaining between them. Germline CDR1 and CDR2: DFQATT and SNEGSKA (reference sequence).

This sequence joins TRBV6-2 or TRBV6-3 and TRBJ1-2; D ambiguous. From germline, CDR1 is MNHEY and CDR2 SVGEGT. V lost 2 bases and J lost 3, with 13 bases in between. This CDR3 is built from 15 residues. This chain's CDR3 is CASSYPGQTYYGYTF. CDR3 nucleotide sequence: TGTGCCAGCAGTTACCCCGGGCAGACCTACTATGGCTACACCTTC.

This clonotype was counted between two and nine times. This chain links TRBV11-2 with TRBJ1-2, with no clear D. CDR1 and CDR2 from the germline V gene are SGHAT and FQNNGV. V shed 5 bases and J shed 1 base, with 14 bases lying between them. The CDR3 totals 15 residues. Here the CDR3 reads CASSRTPLNNYGYTF. The DNA of the CDR3 is TGTGCCAGCAGCCGGACCCCGCTTAATAACTATGGCTACACCTTC.

The chain employs TRBV20-1 and TRBJ1-4; D remains ambiguous. This CDR3 region has 12 residues. CDR1 is DFQATT, CDR2 SNEGSKA, per germline (reference sequence). V was pared by 1 base and J by 12 bases, with 12 bases between. The CDR3 DNA follows: TGCAGTGCTAGAGGTTCCCCGGCCCAACTGTTTTTT. Amino acid sequence: CSARGSPAQLFF.

This clonotype was seen a few times. This chain uses TRBV6-5 with TRBJ2-7; either TRBD1 or TRBD2 may fit D (5 bases each). This CDR3 has 15 residues. Per the germline V gene, CDR1 is MNHEY and CDR2 is SVGAGI. V lost 0 bases, J lost 3 bases, and 12 bases lay in between. CDR3 in amino acids: CASSYSIRGLYEQYF. The CDR3 DNA follows: TGTGCCAGCAGTTACTCGATACGGGGCCTCTACGAGCAGTACTTC.

The chain has TRBV20-1 and TRBJ1-1; a weak D match, TRBD1 (5 bases). Trimming stripped 6 bases from V and 0 bases from J, with 14 bases between. Germline lookup yields CDR1 DFQATT and CDR2 SNEGSKA (reference sequence). CDR3 length: 14 amino acids. DNA of the CDR3: TGCAGTGCCACCCCGGGACCGCTGAACACTGAAGCTTTCTTT. Translated: CSATPGPLNTEAFF.

The chain recombines TRBV18 with TRBJ2-4, with TRBD1 matching over 7 bases. This CDR3 region has 14 residues. With 4 bases clipped from V and 6 bases from J, the junction kept 6 bases outside the gene matches. Germline V gives CDR1 KGHSH, CDR2 LQKENI. The CDR3 sequence is CASSLGQVPNIQYF. DNA for the CDR3: TGTGCCAGCTCACTAGGACAGGTCCCAAACATTCAGTACTTC.